This TCR beta chain was sequenced in a study of immune evolution from preneoplasia to lung adenocarcinoma. General observations from the study: T cell clonality was higher in KRAS-mutant than EGFR-mutant or wild-type nodules.

This CDR3 is built from 16 residues. Germline CDR1 is MGHRA and CDR2 is YSYEKL. Losses at the gene ends were 1 base for V and 3 bases for J; bases not matched to a gene: 3. A word on this clone: The antigen remains unidentified.

The method was immunoSEQ multiplex PCR; TCRdb's version includes in-frame clones alone and lacks a portion of them. The data show tens of thousands of clones, 60% to 75% seen once. The chain uses TRBV4-1 and TRBJ1-5, with 10 positions matching TRBD1. The sequence came from a person in their sixties with lung adenocarcinoma. The sample comprised FFPE invasive lung adenocarcinoma tissue. The CDR3 reads CASSQGTGGHNQPQHF. For the CDR3, the DNA is TGCGCCAGCAGCCAAGGGACAGGGGGACACAATCAGCCCCAGCATTTT.